This T cell receptor beta chain was found in a study of yellow fever vaccine responses in identical twins. TCRdb used MiXCR to reprocess the RT-PCR reads, holding one entry per CDR3 protein. The table records approximately 9,500 distinct CDR3 sequences, around four fifths of them present only once. Study results and limitations: Twins' T cell vaccine responses reportedly looked partly convergent, partly personalized.

Worth noting for this clonotype: Its target is unknown.

Trimming cost V 4 bases and J 2 bases, with 12 bases left between them. Germline V gives CDR1 SEHNR, CDR2 FQNEAQ (reference sequence). This CDR3 region has 15 residues. The genes are TRBV7-9 and TRBJ1-3; D is undetermined. This specimen consisted of T cells from blood (PBMCs), unsorted or a sorted subset (not recorded which), obtained before or after yellow fever vaccination (not recorded which). The sequence was collected from a woman aged 18-29 years who received the yellow fever vaccine. CDR3 bases: TGTGCCAGCAGCTCAATAGAAAACGCTGGAAACACCATATATTTT. Translated: CASSSIENAGNTIYF.